These 27 T cell receptor beta chains came from one sample sequenced in a study of T cell responses to AZD1222 COVID-19 vaccine. Method: immunoSEQ multiplex PCR; TCRdb's copy keeps in-frame clones and lacks some. The data show around 160,000 clones, with about 90% seen just once and approximately 1.1% held by the top ten. The specimen comprised peripheral blood, sampled 28 days after the second AZD1222 dose. All receptors derive from an adult who received the AZD1222 COVID-19 vaccine.

Only one count was recorded for this clone. The rearrangement joins TRBV18 to TRBJ1-1; weak D call: TRBD1 (5 bases). This CDR3 is 14 amino acids long. Germline values: CDR1 KGHSH, CDR2 LQKENI. Trimming took off 3 bases at V and 1 base at J, with 9 bases between the two ends. The CDR3 DNA reads TGTGCCAGCTCACCCGGGGGTCGGAACACTGAAGCTTTCTTT. Translation gives CASSPGGRNTEAFF.

V is TRBV10-3 and J is TRBJ2-1; 9 bases are a match to TRBD1. Germline lookup yields CDR1 ENHRY and CDR2 SYGVKD. The J segment lost 9 bases and the V segment lost 10 bases, leaving 7 bases of the junction unmatched. The CDR3 is 12 residues long. The CDR3 here is CATSRQGGEQFF. CDR3 nucleotide sequence: TGTGCCACCTCAAGACAGGGGGGTGAGCAGTTCTTC.

This clone was detected a few times. J is TRBJ2-2 and V is TRBV4-1; perhaps TRBD2 as D (5 bases). This CDR3 is built from 15 residues. Germline lookup yields CDR1 MGHRA and CDR2 YSYEKL. With 4 bases removed from V and 4 bases from J, the gap between germline ends came to 13 bases. In nucleotides, the CDR3 is TGCGCCAGCAGCCCTGGACTCCTAGTCACCGGGGAGCTGTTTTTT. Translated, it gives CASSPGLLVTGELFF.

V and J are TRBV30 and TRBJ1-1; 8 bases are shared with TRBD1. Per germline, CDR1 GTSNPN and CDR2 SVGIG (reference sequence). The CDR3 has 16 residues. The V and J ends lost 0 bases and 7 bases, in that order; junction bases with no gene match: 13. The CDR3 loop is CAWSVERTGSFVEAFF. The CDR3 nucleotides read TGTGCCTGGAGTGTTGAGCGGACAGGGAGTTTTGTTGAAGCTTTCTTT.

V gene TRBV4-2 combines with J gene TRBJ1-2, with D perhaps TRBD1 (6 bases). The CDR3 length is 14 residues. Germline V gene data show CDR1 as LGHNA and CDR2 as YNFKEQ. The V end was cut by 0 bases, the J end by 6 bases, with 11 bases between. The CDR3 DNA reads as TGTGCCAGCAGCCAAGACCCCACAGGGAATGGCTACACCTTC. Translating it yields CASSQDPTGNGYTF.

This rearrangement joins TRBV27 to TRBJ2-1; TRBD2 might be the D (6 bases). V was shortened by 7 bases and J by 9 bases, with 16 bases between the two germline ends. Germline CDR1 and CDR2: MNHEY and SMNVEV (reference sequence). This CDR3 has 13 residues. The CDR3 is CASNLFGSGEQFF. For the CDR3, the DNA is TGTGCCAGCAACCTCTTCGGTAGCGGTGAGCAGTTCTTC.

This rearrangement joins TRBV4-2 to TRBJ1-3; D not certain. With 4 bases removed from V and 0 bases from J, the gap between germline ends came to 13 bases. Germline V gene lookup returns CDR1 LGHNA and CDR2 YNFKEQ. The CDR3 consists of 16 residues. The CDR3 nucleotides read TGTGCCAGCAGCCTGGGAGGAACGCTCTCTGGAAACACCATATATTTT. The encoded protein is CASSLGGTLSGNTIYF.

This chain uses TRBV6-1 with TRBJ2-1; D is unclear. Trimming stripped 1 base from V and 0 bases from J, with 7 bases between. CDR1 and CDR2 from the germline V gene are MNHNS and SASEGT. This CDR3 comprises 15 residues. The CDR3 region has the DNA TGTGCCAGCAGTGAAGTGGTGATCTCCTACAATGAGCAGTTCTTC. Amino acid sequence: CASSEVVISYNEQFF.

The rearrangement uses TRBV29-1 and TRBJ1-1; D is undetermined. The germline gives CDR1 SQVTM, CDR2 ANQGSEA. The CDR3 consists of 15 residues. Trimming shortened V by 7 bases and J by 1 base, and 19 bases separated the two germline ends. Here the CDR3 reads CSAVPGENGNTEAFF. The CDR3 bases are TGCAGCGCCGTTCCAGGTGAGAATGGGAACACTGAAGCTTTCTTT.

The rearrangement joins TRBV13 to TRBJ2-6, with D tentatively TRBD2 (6 bases). Germline values: CDR1 PRHDT, CDR2 FYEKMQ (reference sequence). This CDR3 region has 15 residues. V lost 5 bases and J 2 bases, leaving 10 bases between the germline ends. The CDR3 sequence: CASSLGGPGANVLTF. The CDR3 DNA sequence: TGTGCCAGCAGCCTCGGGGGTCCTGGGGCCAACGTCCTGACTTTC. Drawing the rest from reference TRBV13 and TRBJ2-6, the complete variable domain is AAGVIQSPRHLIKEKRETATLKCYPIPRHDTVYWYQQGPGQDPQFLISFYEKMQSDKGSIPDRFSAQQFSDYHSELNMSSLELGDSALYFCASSLGGPGANVLTFGAGSRLTVL.

The chain recombines TRBV5-6 with TRBJ2-5; a weak D match, TRBD1 (7 bases). Germline V gene data show CDR1 as SGHDT and CDR2 as YYEEEE. CDR3 length: 16 amino acids. Trimming pared 4 bases from V and 7 bases from J, leaving 23 bases between. CDR3 protein: CASSKGAGRGSGTQYF. CDR3 in DNA: TGTGCCAGCAGCAAGGGGGCAGGGCGGGGATCGGGGACCCAGTACTTC.

This chain links TRBV6-5 with TRBJ2-7, with unresolved D. The V end was cut by 7 bases, the J end by 0 bases, with 16 bases between. The CDR3 spans 15 residues. Per germline, CDR1 MNHEY and CDR2 SVGAGI. CDR3 bases: TGTGCCAGCACCTCCCCAGGACGGAGCTCCTACGAGCAGTACTTC. This sequence encodes CASTSPGRSSYEQYF.

The genes are TRBV9 and TRBJ2-1; a weak D match, TRBD1 (5 bases). V dropped 4 bases and J dropped 4 bases, with 21 bases sitting between them. Germline lookup yields CDR1 SGDLS and CDR2 YYNGEE. CDR3 length: 17 residues. CDR3 sequence: CASSPKTGTLRYNEQFF. CDR3 DNA: TGTGCCAGCAGCCCTAAAACAGGTACCTTAAGGTACAATGAGCAGTTCTTC.

CDR3 sequence reads: CASSPLQWGDTEAFF. The DNA for the CDR3 is TGCGCCAGCAGCCCCCTCCAATGGGGGGACACTGAAGCTTTCTTT. V and J are TRBV4-1 and TRBJ1-1; D might be TRBD1 (5 bases). Between the trimmed V and J ends, which lost 4 bases and 3 bases, there was a span of 15 bases. CDR3 length equals 15 residues. Germline CDR1 and CDR2: MGHRA and YSYEKL.

This chain uses TRBV9 with TRBJ2-2; tentatively, D is TRBD2 (7 bases). Germline V gives CDR1 SGDLS, CDR2 YYNGEE. CDR3 length: 15 amino acids. V dropped 3 bases and J dropped 3 bases, with 12 bases sitting between them. CDR3 nucleotides: TGTGCCAGCAGCGAGGCGGGGGCCTACACCGGGGAGCTGTTTTTT. Amino acids: CASSEAGAYTGELFF. The full variable domain, rest sourced from reference TRBV9 and TRBJ2-2, is DSGVTQTPKHLITATGQRVTLRCSPRSGDLSVYWYQQSLDQGLQFLIQYYNGEERAKGNILERFSAQQFPDLHSELNLSSLELGDSALYFCASSEAGAYTGELFFGEGSRLTVL.

CDR3 amino acids: CASSEQGNTEAFF. The CDR3 DNA follows: TGTGCCAGCAGCGAACAGGGTAACACTGAAGCTTTCTTT. This chain uses TRBV7-9 with TRBJ1-1, with D perhaps matching TRBD1 (6 bases). Germline V gene lookup returns CDR1 SEHNR and CDR2 FQNEAQ (reference sequence). Trimming shortened V by 5 bases and J by 2 bases, and 9 bases separated the two germline ends. The CDR3 runs 13 residues. The full variable domain, rest sourced from reference TRBV7-9 and TRBJ1-1, is DTGVSQNPRHKITKRGQNVTFRCDPISEHNRLYWYRQTLGQGPEFLTYFQNEAQLEKSRLLSDRFSAERPKGSFSTLEIQRTEQGDSAMYLCASSEQGNTEAFFGQGTRLTVV.

This clone was seen just once. The V and J genes are TRBV6-1 and TRBJ1-2, with D perhaps matching TRBD1 (5 bases). Trimming cost V 0 bases and J 6 bases, with 17 bases left between them. Germline CDR1 and CDR2: MNHNS and SASEGT. This CDR3 has 16 amino acids. This CDR3 reads CASSEALSRGDNGYTF. The CDR3 region has the DNA TGTGCCAGCAGTGAAGCGCTGAGTCGGGGGGATAATGGCTACACCTTC.

The chain recombines TRBV5-4 with TRBJ2-5; 7 nucleotides line up with TRBD1. Trimming at V came to 9 bases and at J to 4 bases, leaving 3 bases not matched to a gene. The CDR3 runs to 11 residues. CDR1 and CDR2 (germline): SGHNT, YYREEE (reference sequence). CDR3 DNA sequence: TGTGCCATACAGGGGCGAGAGACCCAGTACTTC. Encoded protein: CAIQGRETQYF.

V gene TRBV5-4 combines with J gene TRBJ1-2; 7 bases line up with TRBD1. Trimming took 5 bases from V and 5 from J; bases not matched to a gene: 6. This CDR3 contains 13 residues. The germline V gene has CDR1 SGHNT and CDR2 YYREEE (reference sequence). The CDR3 DNA follows: TGTGCCAGCAGGCCTCCGGGACAGTATGGCTACACCTTC. This gives the protein CASRPPGQYGYTF.

This clone is a singleton in its sample. The same CDR3 can be traced to other DNA sequences in this sample. This chain links TRBV27 with TRBJ1-2; 8 nucleotides line up with TRBD1. Germline CDR1 MNHEY, CDR2 SMNVEV (reference sequence). V lost 5 bases, J lost 1 base, and 0 bases stayed unmatched. CDR3 length: 13 residues. The CDR3 sequence: CASSGQGNYGYTF. CDR3 in DNA: TGTGCCAGCAGTGGACAGGGTAACTATGGCTACACCTTC.

This sequence joins TRBV18 and TRBJ1-4; 9 bases map to TRBD1. Trimming removed 0 bases from V and 5 bases from J; junction bases left unmatched: 1. Germline V CDR1 and CDR2: KGHSH, LQKENI. This CDR3 comprises 15 residues. The CDR3 reads CASSPPDRGNEKLFF. The CDR3 bases are TGTGCCAGCTCACCACCGGACAGGGGCAATGAAAAACTGTTTTTT. The whole variable domain, remainder taken from reference TRBV18 and TRBJ1-4, is NAGVMQNPRHLVRRRGQEARLRCSPMKGHSHVYWYRQLPEEGLKFMVYLQKENIIDESGMPKERFSAEFPKEGPSILRIQQVVRGDSAAYFCASSPPDRGNEKLFFGSGTQLSVL.

The chain couples TRBV9 to TRBJ2-3; perhaps TRBD1 as D (5 bases). This CDR3 comprises 15 residues. CDR1 is SGDLS, CDR2 YYNGEE, per germline. The V gene lost 3 bases and the J gene lost 2 bases, with 13 bases spanning the gap. The DNA of the CDR3 is TGTGCCAGCAGCGCCAGACAGACCTTCACAGATACGCAGTATTTT. Amino acids: CASSARQTFTDTQYF.

This clone was recorded only once. The gene calls are TRBV28 and TRBJ2-3, with D uncertain. The CDR3 runs 12 residues. Germline V gene lookup returns CDR1 MDHEN and CDR2 SYDVKM. Trimming shortened V by 5 bases and J by 11 bases, and 14 bases separated the two germline ends. DNA for the CDR3: TGTGCCAGCAGTCCTGACTGGATCCTGCAGTATTTT. Its protein product is CASSPDWILQYF.

The rearrangement joins TRBV4-1 to TRBJ1-4; 8 bases are a match to TRBD1. Trimming at V came to 4 bases and at J to 8 bases, leaving 3 bases not matched to a gene. CDR3 length: 13 residues. CDR1 and CDR2 (germline): MGHRA, YSYEKL. DNA of the CDR3: TGCGCCAGCAGCCGCGGGGACAGGGAAAAACTGTTTTTT. The encoded protein is CASSRGDREKLFF.

The chain employs TRBV29-1 and TRBJ2-7; D is undetermined. Looked up from germline, CDR1 is SQVTM and CDR2 is ANQGSEA. Trimming cost V 3 bases and J 0 bases, with 6 bases left between them. CDR3 length: 12 amino acids. CDR3 bases: TGCAGCGTTGAGGTGAACTCCTACGAGCAGTACTTC. It encodes CSVEVNSYEQYF.

The V and J genes are TRBV10-3 and TRBJ2-1; D is unresolved. V lost 0 bases and J lost 11, with 8 bases in between. The V gene's germline CDR1 is ENHRY and CDR2 SYGVKD. The CDR3 extends over 12 amino acids. This CDR3 reads CAISESRGQQFF. Here the CDR3 DNA reads TGTGCCATCAGTGAGTCGCGCGGCCAGCAGTTCTTC.

The CDR3 sequence is CASSPRGAGLNSPLHF. The CDR3 bases are TGTGCCAGCAGCCCACGGGGGGCAGGGCTTAATTCACCCCTCCACTTT. V usage is TRBV9 and J usage is TRBJ1-6, with D perhaps TRBD1 (6 bases). The V gene's germline CDR1 is SGDLS and CDR2 YYNGEE. V shed 4 bases and J shed 6 bases, with 17 bases lying between them. The CDR3 runs 16 residues.